This TCR beta chain derives from a study of blood T cell repertoires in COVID-19. V lost 3 bases to trimming and J lost 2 bases, with 9 bases between them. The CDR3 sequence is 14 residues long. In germline, CDR1 is LNHDA, CDR2 SQIVND (reference sequence). The repertoire was sequenced with immunoSEQ multiplex PCR; TCRdb's copy has only in-frame clones and lacks some. The sample has about 53,000 clones; about 80% are singletons. The chain couples TRBV19 to TRBJ2-3; a weak D match, TRBD2 (5 bases). Material: peripheral blood. This receptor was identified in a human donor in a cohort sampled during active COVID-19. The CDR3 coding sequence is TGTGCCAGTAGTATCGGGGTTATCACAGATACGCAGTATTTT. This sequence encodes CASSIGVITDTQYF.